One TCR beta chain is described in this entry. TCRdb re-called the RT-PCR reads with MiXCR, one entry per CDR3 protein. This repertoire shows about 800,000 distinct CDR3 sequences, 20% to 25% found once; its top ten account for approximately 10%. The data are from a study of response to subunit inactivated influenza vaccine. V dropped 6 bases and J dropped 0 bases, with 5 bases sitting between them. The CDR3 extends over 13 amino acids. Germline CDR1 KGHSH, CDR2 LQKENI. The TCR sequence derives from a man between 50 and 59 years old who received an inactivated influenza vaccine. The sequenced sample was PBMCs from blood, obtained roughly 5 days after vaccination. The gene calls are TRBV18 and TRBJ2-2; D gene uncertain. CDR3 nucleotides: TGTGCCAGCTCCGTAGCGAACACCGGGGAGCTGTTTTTT. As protein: CASSVANTGELFF.